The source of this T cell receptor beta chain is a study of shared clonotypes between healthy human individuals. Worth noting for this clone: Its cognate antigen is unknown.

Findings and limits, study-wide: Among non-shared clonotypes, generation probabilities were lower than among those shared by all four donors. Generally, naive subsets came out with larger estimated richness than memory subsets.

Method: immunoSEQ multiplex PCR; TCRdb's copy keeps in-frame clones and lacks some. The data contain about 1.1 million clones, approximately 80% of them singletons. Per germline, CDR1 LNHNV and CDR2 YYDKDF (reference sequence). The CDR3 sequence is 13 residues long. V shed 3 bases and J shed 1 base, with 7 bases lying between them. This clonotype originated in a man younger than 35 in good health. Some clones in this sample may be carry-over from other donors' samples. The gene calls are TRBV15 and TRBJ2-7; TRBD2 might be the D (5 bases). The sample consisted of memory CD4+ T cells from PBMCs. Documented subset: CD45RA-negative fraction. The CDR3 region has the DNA TGTGCCACCAGCAGGGACTCTTCCTACGAGCAGTACTTC. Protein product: CATSRDSSYEQYF. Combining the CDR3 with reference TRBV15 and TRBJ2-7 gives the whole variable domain DAMVIQNPRYQVTQFGKPVTLSCSQTLNHNVMYWYQQKSSQAPKLLFHYYDKDFNNEADTPDNFQSRRPNTSFCFLDIRSPGLGDTAMYLCATSRDSSYEQYFGPGTRLTVT.